The 5 T cell receptor beta chains listed next were all sequenced from one sample in a study of shared clonotypes between healthy human individuals. Sequencing was performed with immunoSEQ multiplex PCR; in TCRdb, only in-frame clones are kept and a portion is missing. Here the sample spans 2 million to 2.5 million clones, around 90% being singletons. Sequenced input: naive CD4+ T cells from PBMCs. Subset specified: CD45RA+ positively selected. The receptors originated from a man between 18 and 29 years old in good health. Some clones in this sample may be carry-over from other donors' samples.

The chain combines TRBV18 with TRBJ2-1; 11 nucleotides agree with TRBD2. Germline V gives CDR1 KGHSH, CDR2 LQKENI. V shed 3 bases, J shed 6 bases, and the junction held 4 bases outside the gene matches. The CDR3 spans 15 residues. The CDR3 bases are TGTGCCAGCTCACCCGGGACTAGCGGTCTCAATGAGCAGTTCTTC. It codes for CASSPGTSGLNEQFF.

The rearrangement links TRBV19 to TRBJ1-3; 7 bases fit TRBD1. V dropped 8 bases and J dropped 3; count of bases not matched to a gene: 13. Germline V gene sequence: CDR1 LNHDA, CDR2 SQIVND (reference sequence). The CDR3 length is 16 residues. The CDR3 coding sequence is TGTGCCAGTGTTCGAGGAGGGGGCTTCGGTGGAAACACCATATATTTT. Translated, it gives CASVRGGGFGGNTIYF.

V and J are TRBV28 and TRBJ2-6; 12 bases are a match to TRBD2. The germline gives CDR1 MDHEN, CDR2 SYDVKM. The CDR3 runs 17 residues. Unmatched junction bases numbered 5, after V lost 7 bases and J lost 1 base. The CDR3 DNA reads as TGTGCCAGCACGGGACTAGCGGGCCGTTCTGGGGCCAACGTCCTGACTTTC. Encoded protein: CASTGLAGRSGANVLTF.

The V call is TRBV18, the J call TRBJ1-2; maybe TRBD1 (6 bases). The CDR3 consists of 15 residues. V lost 6 bases, J lost 0 bases, and 14 bases lay in between. Germline-derived CDR1 and CDR2 are KGHSH and LQKENI. The CDR3 reads CASSQGGHPNYGYTF. The CDR3 coding sequence is TGTGCCAGCTCCCAAGGGGGACACCCTAACTATGGCTACACCTTC.

The V call is TRBV7-6, the J call TRBJ2-2; D remains ambiguous. CDR3 length equals 14 residues. Trimming cost V 1 base and J 1 base, with 4 bases left between them. Looked up from germline, CDR1 is SGHVS and CDR2 is FNYEAQ. The CDR3 DNA is TGTGCCAGCAGCTTAGACTGGAACACCGGGGAGCTGTTTTTT. This translates into CASSLDWNTGELFF.